This TCR beta chain was profiled in a study of T cells in Graves' hyperthyroidism and ophthalmopathy. With a duration under 2 months, the hyperthyroidism was newly diagnosed in patients aged 18 to 65. Each diagnosis drew on symptoms, thyroxine, TRAb, thyroid ultrasound and orbital computed tomography findings. Notes on the study in general: Patients with ophthalmopathy were separated from those with stable hyperthyroidism by a 13 V-J model. Most expanded thyroid clonotypes above 0.001 recurred in blood.

Amplification targeted TCR beta CDR3 regions from RNA transcripts. With the HTBI primer set, the TCR CDR3 went through a first round of RT-PCR. TCRdb reanalysed the multiplex PCR reads using MiXCR and keeps one entry per CDR3 protein. The profile covers 300,000 to 400,000 distinct CDR3 sequences, with approximately 15% appearing a single time and 9.5% to 12% taken by the ten largest. Comment on this clonotype: The antigen remains unidentified.

This receptor was obtained from a woman aged 55-69 years with Graves' hyperthyroidism. The material sequenced was blood.

The CDR3 DNA reads TGTGCCAGCAGCCGCGGCTCCCGGAACACTGAAGCTTTCTTT. Protein product: CASSRGSRNTEAFF. This sequence joins TRBV7-9 and TRBJ1-1; no firm D call. V was pared by 5 bases and J by 1 base, with 11 bases between. The CDR3 is 14 amino acids. Germline values: CDR1 SEHNR, CDR2 FQNEAQ (reference sequence).